This record concerns one T cell receptor beta chain sequence. No antigen is known for it. Each sample used at least 6 million PBMCs. These data are taken from a study of blood T cells in healthy people across ages. Trimming took off 7 bases at V and 12 bases at J, with 17 bases between the two ends. The CDR3 consists of 12 residues. Per the germline V gene, CDR1 is SGHKS and CDR2 is YYEKEE (reference sequence). General observations from the study: Naive CD4+ cell counts and diversity both ran higher in long-lived than in aged donors. Conclusively comparing naive with antigen-experienced cells was impossible with unsorted PBMCs.

Sample-barcoded 5' priming and a J-beta primer mix drove a second PCR of about 6 to 12 cycles. TCRdb used MiXCR to reprocess the 5' RACE reads, holding one entry per CDR3 protein. The sample carries about 1.1 million distinct CDR3 sequences, 30% to 40% recorded once. Source material: blood. The origin of this receptor is a young man in good health. V gene TRBV5-5 combines with J gene TRBJ2-1; weak D call: TRBD2 (5 bases). DNA of the CDR3: TGTGCCAGCGGCCGCGGGTTGGGTCTGCAGTTCTTC. This sequence encodes CASGRGLGLQFF.